The text below deals with one TCR beta chain. This record comes from a study of OX40 agonist ivuxolimab in advanced cancers. Whole-study context: Recorded diagnoses for dose-escalation patients were hepatocellular carcinoma, melanoma, renal cell or head and neck cancer.

The CDR3 covers 13 residues. Trimming took off 3 bases at V and 1 base at J, with 6 bases between the two ends. Germline values: CDR1 LNHDA, CDR2 SQIVND (reference sequence). Clones were sequenced by immunoSEQ multiplex PCR, and TCRdb holds only the in-frame ones, with some missing. Of over 70,000 clones listed, more than 85% were seen once; the top ten hold about 13%. The sample in question was CD4+ or CD8+ T cells sorted from blood, obtained in a trial of the OX40 agonist ivuxolimab. The V call is TRBV19, the J call TRBJ1-1; D is ambiguous. This clonotype was obtained from an adult with an advanced solid tumor such as melanoma, head and neck, liver or kidney cancer. The CDR3 region is CASSIHGNTEAFF. The CDR3 nucleotides read TGTGCCAGTAGTATTCACGGGAACACTGAAGCTTTCTTT.